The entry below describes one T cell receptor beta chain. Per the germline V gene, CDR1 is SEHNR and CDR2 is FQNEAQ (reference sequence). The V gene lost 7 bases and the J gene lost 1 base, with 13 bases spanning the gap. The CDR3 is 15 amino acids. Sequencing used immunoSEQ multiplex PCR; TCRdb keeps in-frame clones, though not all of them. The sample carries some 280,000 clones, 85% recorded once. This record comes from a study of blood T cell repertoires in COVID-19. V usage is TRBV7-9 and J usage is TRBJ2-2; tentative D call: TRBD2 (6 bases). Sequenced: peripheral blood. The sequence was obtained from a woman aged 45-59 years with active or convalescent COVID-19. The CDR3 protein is CASTIGTRNTGELFF. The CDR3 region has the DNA TGTGCCAGCACCATAGGGACTCGGAACACCGGGGAGCTGTTTTTT.